This TCR beta chain derives from a study of T and B cells in COVID-19 patients. Multiplex PCR with BIOMED2 TRB-A/B primer pools amplified TRB rearrangements. From the multiplex PCR reads, TCRdb called clonotypes with MiXCR, one entry per CDR3 protein. The table lists about a thousand distinct CDR3 sequences, about 20% of them singletons, with 68% in the top ten. Remarks on this clonotype: The target antigen is unknown.

The length of the CDR3 is 12 residues. Trimming took 7 bases from V and 8 from J, leaving 14 bases between them. Germline-derived CDR1 and CDR2 are MNHEY and SMNVEV (reference sequence). The study, taken as a whole, reports: CD4+, regulatory T cell, CD8+ and sorted SARS-CoV-2-responsive or tetramer+ T cells were not yet sequenced.

From blood, roughly 220-550 ng of genomic DNA served as TRB template. Specimen: blood. This receptor was taken from a human donor with active COVID-19. The donor label of this sample is uncertain. The V call is TRBV27, the J call TRBJ1-1, with D perhaps matching TRBD1 (5 bases). The CDR3 region is CASTQGRLEAFF. The CDR3 DNA reads TGTGCCAGCACCCAGGGTAGGCTAGAAGCTTTCTTT.